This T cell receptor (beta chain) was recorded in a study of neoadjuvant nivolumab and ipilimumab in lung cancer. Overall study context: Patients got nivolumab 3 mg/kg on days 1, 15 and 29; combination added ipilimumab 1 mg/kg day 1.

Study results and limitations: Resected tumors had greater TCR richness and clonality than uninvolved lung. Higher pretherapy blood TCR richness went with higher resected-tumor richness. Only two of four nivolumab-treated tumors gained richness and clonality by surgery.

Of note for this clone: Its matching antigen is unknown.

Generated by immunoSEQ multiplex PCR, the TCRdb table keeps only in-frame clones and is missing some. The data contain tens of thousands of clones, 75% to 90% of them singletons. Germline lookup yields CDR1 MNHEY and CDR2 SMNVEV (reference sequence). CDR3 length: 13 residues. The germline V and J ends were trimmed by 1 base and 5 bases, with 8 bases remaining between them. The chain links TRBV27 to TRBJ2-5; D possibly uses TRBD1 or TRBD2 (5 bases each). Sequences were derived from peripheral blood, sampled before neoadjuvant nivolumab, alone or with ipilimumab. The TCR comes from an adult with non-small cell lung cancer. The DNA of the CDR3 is TGTGCCAGCAGTTTATTCGAGGGGGAGACCCAGTACTTC. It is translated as CASSLFEGETQYF.